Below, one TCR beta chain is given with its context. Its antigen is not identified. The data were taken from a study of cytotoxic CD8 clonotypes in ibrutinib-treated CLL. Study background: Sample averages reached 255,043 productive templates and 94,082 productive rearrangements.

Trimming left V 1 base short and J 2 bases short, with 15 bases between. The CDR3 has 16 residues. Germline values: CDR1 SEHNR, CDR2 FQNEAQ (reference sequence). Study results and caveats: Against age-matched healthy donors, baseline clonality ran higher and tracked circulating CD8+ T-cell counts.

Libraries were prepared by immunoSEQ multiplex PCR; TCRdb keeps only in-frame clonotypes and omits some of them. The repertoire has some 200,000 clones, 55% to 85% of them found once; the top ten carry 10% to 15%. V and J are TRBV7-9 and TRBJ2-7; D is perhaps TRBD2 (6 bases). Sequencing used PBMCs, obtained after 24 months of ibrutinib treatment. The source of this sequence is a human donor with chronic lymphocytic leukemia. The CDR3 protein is CASSLGAGGIAYEQYF. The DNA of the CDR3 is TGTGCCAGCAGCTTAGGAGCCGGGGGTATAGCCTACGAGCAGTACTTC.